A selection of T cell receptor beta chains follows, all from one sample in a study of long-term antiretroviral therapy in people with HIV. Profiling relied on immunoSEQ multiplex PCR, and the TCRdb table lists in-frame clones only, not all of them. The data show approximately 18,000 clones, 80% seen once. The sample consisted of unsorted PBMCs, taken 0.1 years before starting antiretroviral therapy. The source of these receptors is a young man with HIV. Both conserved end residues are trimmed from each CDR3. Clone sizes are given selectively: once, few, many, or a class where the clone is expanded.

V	size	J	CDR3
TRBV4-3	-	TRBJ2-3	ASSQNLAGGDTQY
TRBV12-1	once	TRBJ2-5	ASSSGLAGTQETQY
TRBV27	once	TRBJ1-1	ASSPPGGWTEAF
TRBV7-9	once	TRBJ2-7	ASSSLGGGTTYEQY
TRBV7-8	few	TRBJ1-2	ASSPLGNGYT
TRBV7-2	-	TRBJ1-5	ASSLQGGGSNQPQH
TRBV28	-	TRBJ2-5	ASSSPEGERAETQY
TRBV4-3	few	TRBJ2-7	ASSPTGGDEQY
TRBV5-1	-	TRBJ1-3	ASSRTGGGSDGNTIY
TRBV29-1	-	TRBJ2-7	SVWGGGGEEQY
TRBV5-1	-	TRBJ2-7	ASSAGTASSYEQY
TRBV28	-	TRBJ1-5	ASGQGEVRNQPQH
TRBV25-1	-	TRBJ2-5	ASSEWRGGEETQY
TRBV5-5	-	TRBJ2-1	ASSPEFRDNEQF
TRBV2	-	TRBJ2-5	ASSVLQETQY
TRBV10-3	-	TRBJ1-1	AISNLNTEAF
TRBV28	-	TRBJ1-2	ASSLAPGQGNYGYT
TRBV6-1	-	TRBJ1-5	ASRRSGDNQPQH
TRBV5-5	-	TRBJ1-5	ASSLQQGFSQPQH
TRBV7-2	-	TRBJ2-7	ASSLRHEQY
TRBV28	-	TRBJ1-2	ASRLGDLIRGGYT
TRBV2	-	TRBJ2-1	ASSWTSGSYNEQF
TRBV19	-	TRBJ2-7	ASSFRTGVYEQY
TRBV30	-	TRBJ1-1	AWSWRNTEAF
TRBV7-2	once	TRBJ2-7	ASSFPGATYEQY
TRBV14	-	TRBJ2-7	ASSRGTTTPREQY
TRBV5-1	-	TRBJ2-3	ASSLVASGSYSTQY
TRBV7-9	medium-sized	TRBJ2-3	ASSQRTGGTDTQY
TRBV29-1	-	TRBJ2-5	SVETGTGPLGTQY
TRBV6-5	-	TRBJ2-3	ASSYVGADTQY
TRBV12-5	-	TRBJ2-1	ASGLVLGEGPNEQF
TRBV25-1	once	TRBJ1-1	ASSRQGGTEAF
TRBV6-1	-	TRBJ2-6	ASSEGRGTTGANVLT
TRBV4-2	-	TRBJ2-6	ASSQELGEANVLT
TRBV11-2	-	TRBJ1-5	ASSLGRRNSNQPQH
TRBV4-1	few	TRBJ1-1	ASSHGTRDTEAF
TRBV4-3	-	TRBJ2-1	ASSQAGYNEQF
TRBV9	-	TRBJ1-1	ASTPRDRATEAF
TRBV28	-	TRBJ2-1	ASSRPPGNEQF
TRBV2	-	TRBJ1-4	ASSERQYSNEKLF
TRBV15	-	TRBJ2-5	ATSSPASGKKETQY
TRBV13	-	TRBJ2-2	ASSTRTSGRAGELF